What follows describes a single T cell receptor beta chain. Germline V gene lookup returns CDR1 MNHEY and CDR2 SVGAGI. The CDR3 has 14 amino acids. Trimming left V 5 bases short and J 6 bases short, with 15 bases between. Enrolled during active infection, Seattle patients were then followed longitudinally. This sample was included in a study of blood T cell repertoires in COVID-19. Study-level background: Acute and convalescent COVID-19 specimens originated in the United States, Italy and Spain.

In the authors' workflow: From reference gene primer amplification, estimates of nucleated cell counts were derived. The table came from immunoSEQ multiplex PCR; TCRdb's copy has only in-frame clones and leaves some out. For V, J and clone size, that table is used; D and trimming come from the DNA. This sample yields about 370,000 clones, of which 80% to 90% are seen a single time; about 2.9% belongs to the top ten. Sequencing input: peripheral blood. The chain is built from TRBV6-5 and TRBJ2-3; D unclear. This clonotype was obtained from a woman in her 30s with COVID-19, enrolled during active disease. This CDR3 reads CASSQDPSSDTQYF. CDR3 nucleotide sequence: TGTGCCAGCAGTCAGGATCCTTCCTCGGATACGCAGTATTTT.